Listed below are T cell receptor beta chains from one sample, sequenced in a study of Ad26.COV2.S vaccination and SARS-CoV-2 variants. Assay: immunoSEQ multiplex PCR; the TCRdb copy retains only in-frame clones and omits some. The table has fewer than 400,000 clones, around 90% seen once. The specimen comprised peripheral blood, sampled in a trial of Ad26.COV2.S vaccine versus placebo. The receptors here all came from a person aged 18-60 years who received the Ad26.COV2.S COVID-19 vaccine or a placebo. Each CDR3 is given with its conserved first and last residue. A D gene is named only where the DNA matches it firmly.

d_gene: TRBD2; j_gene: TRBJ2-1; v_gene: TRBV3-1/TRBV3-2; CDR3aa: CASSQSSGLAGVNEQFF
d_gene: .; j_gene: TRBJ1-2; v_gene: TRBV7-9; CDR3aa: CASRPTPGSDYGYTF
d_gene: .; j_gene: TRBJ1-1; v_gene: TRBV18; CDR3aa: CASSPGGEAFF
d_gene: .; j_gene: TRBJ2-7; v_gene: TRBV4-1; CDR3aa: CASSQVSDRSYEQYF
d_gene: .; j_gene: TRBJ1-5; v_gene: TRBV19; CDR3aa: CASSIGRGSVWSPNNQPQHF
d_gene: TRBD1; j_gene: TRBJ1-2; v_gene: TRBV12-3/TRBV12-4; CDR3aa: CASRKTGTYGYTF
d_gene: .; j_gene: TRBJ2-3; v_gene: TRBV5-4; CDR3aa: CASSLALRPDTQYF
d_gene: .; j_gene: TRBJ1-3; v_gene: TRBV3-1/TRBV3-2; CDR3aa: CASSQDKPGPGGNTIYF
d_gene: .; j_gene: TRBJ1-1; v_gene: TRBV4-1; CDR3aa: CASSRLYIQNTEAFF
d_gene: TRBD2; j_gene: TRBJ2-7; v_gene: TRBV18; CDR3aa: CASSPVGLAGSYEQYF